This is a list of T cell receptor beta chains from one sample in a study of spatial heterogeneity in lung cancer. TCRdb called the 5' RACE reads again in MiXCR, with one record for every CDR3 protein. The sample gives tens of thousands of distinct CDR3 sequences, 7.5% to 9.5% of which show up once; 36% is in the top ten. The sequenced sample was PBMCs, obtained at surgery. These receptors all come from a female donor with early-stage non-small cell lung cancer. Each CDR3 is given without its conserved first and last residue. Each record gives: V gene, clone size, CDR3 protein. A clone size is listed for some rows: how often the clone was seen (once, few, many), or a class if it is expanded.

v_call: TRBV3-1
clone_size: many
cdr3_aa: ASSHNRQGRSPLH

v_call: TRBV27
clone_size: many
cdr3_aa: ASSSTRGWEQY

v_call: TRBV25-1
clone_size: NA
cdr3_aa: ASSERLGGETQY

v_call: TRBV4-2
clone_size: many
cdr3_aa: ASSPGLLAKNIQY

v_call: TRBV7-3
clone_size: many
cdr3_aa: ASSLMAGSYNEQF

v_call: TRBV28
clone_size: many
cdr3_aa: ASATRRIQQYEQF

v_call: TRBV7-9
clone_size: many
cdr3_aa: ASSPPWRESTDTQY

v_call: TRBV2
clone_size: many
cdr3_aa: ASATSGNNEQF

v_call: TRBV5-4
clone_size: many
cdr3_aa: ASSRDSSGNTIY

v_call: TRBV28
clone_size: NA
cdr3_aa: ASTQSQETQY

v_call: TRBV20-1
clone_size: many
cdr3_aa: SARDLSSYNEQF

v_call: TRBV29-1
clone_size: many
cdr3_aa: SALRRQGEYEQY

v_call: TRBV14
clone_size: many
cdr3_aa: ASSQALSGGQNIQY

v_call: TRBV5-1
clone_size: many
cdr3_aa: ASSLSWGSGGIYEQY

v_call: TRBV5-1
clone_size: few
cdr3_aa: ASSLGFLYNEQF

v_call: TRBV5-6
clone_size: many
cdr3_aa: ASSFLAGKWADTQY

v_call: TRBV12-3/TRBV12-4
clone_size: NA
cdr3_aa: ASSRPVLQETQY

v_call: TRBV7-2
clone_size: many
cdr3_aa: ASSLGPGGLYGYT

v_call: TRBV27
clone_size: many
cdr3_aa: ASSPPGGRGLF

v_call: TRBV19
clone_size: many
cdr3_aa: ASSIGAAGDTGELF

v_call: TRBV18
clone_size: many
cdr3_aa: ASSPRPHTGELF

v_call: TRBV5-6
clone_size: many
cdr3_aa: ASSRMTGASEKLF